This T cell receptor (beta chain) was identified during a study of low-dose radiotherapy and immunotherapy resistance in tumors. J lost 13 bases, V lost 3 bases, and 12 bases had no gene match. CDR1 is KGHSH, CDR2 LQKENI, per germline. The CDR3 length is 15 residues. cDNA synthesis used a TRAV/TRBV-specific primer set for both chains. The authors amplified TCRs for roughly 20 PCR cycles with a constant-region primer and a V-primer adapter. TCRdb used MiXCR to reprocess the reads, holding one entry per CDR3 protein. The sample contains roughly 30,000 distinct CDR3 sequences, approximately 49% of which appear only once. Noted time point: after trial treatment. Treatment of the sample: LDRT plus nivolumab, ipilimumab, low-dose cyclophosphamide and aspirin (RACIN trial). Every donor's regimen consisted of nivolumab, ipilimumab, aspirin, low-dose cyclophosphamide and low-dose radiotherapy. Worth noting for this clonotype: This sequence is one base from a far larger clone and is likely a read error.

The sample consisted of PBMCs, taken after low-dose radiotherapy plus immunotherapy. This chain connects TRBV18 to TRBJ2-4; 10 bases agree with TRBD2. The receptor comes from a male donor with gallbladder cancer. CDR3 region: CASSPLAGVLNEQYF. DNA of the CDR3: TGTGCCAGCTCACCCCTAGCGGGAGTGCTGAATGAGCAGTACTTC.